These 26 T cell receptor beta chains were all obtained from the same sample, sequenced in a study of OX40 agonist ivuxolimab in advanced cancers. Generated by immunoSEQ multiplex PCR, the TCRdb table keeps only in-frame clones and is missing some. The sample lists around 84,000 clones; roughly 90% were seen once. The source was CD4+ or CD8+ T cells sorted from blood, collected in a trial of the OX40 agonist ivuxolimab. The receptor set was obtained from an adult with an advanced solid tumor such as melanoma, head and neck, liver or kidney cancer.

The V call is TRBV18, the J call TRBJ1-5, with TRBD1 matching over 10 bases. Germline CDR1 reads KGHSH; CDR2 reads LQKENI. The trim removed 3 bases at V and 4 bases at J, leaving 3 bases unmatched. The CDR3 consists of 15 residues. For the CDR3, the DNA is TGTGCCAGCTCACCGTCGGGACAGGGGAATCAGCCCCAGCATTTT. Translation: CASSPSGQGNQPQHF.

The V gene is TRBV19, the J gene TRBJ2-7; TRBD1 matches 8 bases. The CDR3 sequence is 12 residues long. Germline CDR1 is LNHDA and CDR2 is SQIVND (reference sequence). Germline trimming cut 4 bases from V and 4 bases from J; bases unmatched to any gene: 0. CDR3 in DNA: TGTGCCAGTAGTAGACAGGGGTACGAGCAGTACTTC. The encoded protein is CASSRQGYEQYF.

The V gene is TRBV9, the J gene TRBJ2-5; D is unresolved. V lost 0 bases and J lost 4, with 7 bases in between. Germline V CDR1 and CDR2: SGDLS, YYNGEE. This CDR3 comprises 13 residues. The CDR3 nucleotides are TGTGCCAGCAGCGTAGGCGGTCGAGAGACCCAGTACTTC. Translated: CASSVGGRETQYF.

The chain carries TRBV10-3 and TRBJ2-7; either TRBD1 or TRBD2 may fit D (5 bases each). Per the germline V gene, CDR1 is ENHRY and CDR2 is SYGVKD. There are 15 residues in the CDR3. The V and J ends lost 0 bases and 3 bases respectively, with 12 bases between them. The CDR3 sequence is CAISESGARVYEQYF. As DNA, the CDR3 is TGTGCCATCAGTGAGTCTGGGGCGAGGGTCTACGAGCAGTACTTC.

V is TRBV18 and J is TRBJ1-2, with D uncertain. The CDR3 is 13 residues long. The V gene's germline CDR1 is KGHSH and CDR2 LQKENI. V lost 2 bases and J lost 4, with 8 bases in between. CDR3 in amino acids: CASSPGMPYGYTF. The DNA for the CDR3 is TGTGCCAGCTCACCAGGGATGCCCTATGGCTACACCTTC.

The chain combines TRBV11-2 with TRBJ1-1, with D possibly TRBD1 on 6 matching bases. Trimming left V 5 bases short and J 7 bases short, with 14 bases between. CDR3 length equals 13 residues. Germline V CDR1 and CDR2: SGHAT, FQNNGV. In nucleotides, the CDR3 is TGTGCCAGCAGCAACAACAGGGCCGGTGAAGCTTTCTTT. It is translated as CASSNNRAGEAFF.

Here the CDR3 reads CASSEIGAVGEQFF. In DNA form, the CDR3 reads TGTGCCAGCAGTGAAATAGGGGCCGTCGGTGAGCAGTTCTTC. The chain is built from TRBV6-1 and TRBJ2-1; D is possibly TRBD1 (5 bases). With 2 bases removed from V and 9 bases from J, the gap between germline ends came to 14 bases. In germline, CDR1 is MNHNS, CDR2 SASEGT. The CDR3 sequence is 14 residues long.

The genes are TRBV5-1 and TRBJ2-1; perhaps TRBD2 as D (6 bases). Germline V gene data show CDR1 as SGHRS and CDR2 as YFSETQ. V was pared by 0 bases and J by 9 bases, with 19 bases between. The CDR3 sequence is 16 residues long. The chain's CDR3 is CASSLGDSQARGEQFF. CDR3 sequence (DNA): TGCGCCAGCAGCTTGGGGGACTCCCAGGCTCGCGGTGAGCAGTTCTTC.

The chain couples TRBV6-1 to TRBJ2-2; 8 nucleotides agree with TRBD1. CDR1 MNHNS and CDR2 SASEGT come from the germline V gene. V shed 6 bases, J shed 4 bases, and the junction held 7 bases outside the gene matches. CDR3 length equals 15 residues. CDR3 region: CASSRTGLSTGELFF. In DNA form, the CDR3 reads TGTGCCAGCAGCCGGACAGGGTTAAGCACCGGGGAGCTGTTTTTT.

This clone appeared a single time. Compared with germline, one end of the junction differs, possibly owing to a read error. The chain employs TRBV5-1 and TRBJ2-7; 9 nucleotides align to TRBD1. This CDR3 is built from 14 residues. Germline V gene data show CDR1 as SGHRS and CDR2 as YFSETQ. The DNA of the CDR3 is TGCGCCAGCAGTTTGGGGACAGGGCGGTACGAGCAGTACTTC. This gives the protein CASSLGTGRYEQYF.

The chain links TRBV2 to TRBJ2-5; TRBD1 matches 7 bases. V shed 6 bases and J 5 bases; nucleotides not matched to a gene: 12. This CDR3 is 15 amino acids long. Germline CDR1 reads SNHLY; CDR2 reads FYNNEI. The CDR3 DNA reads as TGTGCCAGCAGGGTAGGGGGCGCCCAAAGGGAGACCCAGTACTTC. Protein: CASRVGGAQRETQYF.

The genes are TRBV5-6 and TRBJ1-5; D is possibly TRBD1 (6 bases). The V gene lost 1 base and the J gene lost 1 base, with 15 bases spanning the gap. The CDR3 runs to 17 residues. In germline, CDR1 is SGHDT, CDR2 YYEEEE. CDR3 DNA sequence: TGTGCCAGCAGCTTGTATGCGGCAGGGGTGAGCAATCAGCCCCAGCATTTT. It codes for CASSLYAAGVSNQPQHF. The full variable domain, in which reference TRBV5-6 and TRBJ1-5 provide the parts outside the CDR3, is DAGVTQSPTHLIKTRGQQVTLRCSPKSGHDTVSWYQQALGQGPQFIFQYYEEEERQRGNFPDRFSGHQFPNYSSELNVNALLLGDSALYLCASSLYAAGVSNQPQHFGDGTRLSIL.

In this sample, this clone turned up once. The CDR3 region is CASNTGIGGYTF. The CDR3 nucleotides read TGTGCCAGCAACACAGGGATCGGCGGCTACACCTTC. The V gene is TRBV28, the J gene TRBJ1-2; possible D gene TRBD1, 6 bases. The V end was cut by 7 bases, the J end by 8 bases, with 14 bases between. The V gene's germline CDR1 is MDHEN and CDR2 SYDVKM. The CDR3 covers 12 residues.

The chain has TRBV14 and TRBJ2-3; D ambiguous. V dropped 3 bases and J dropped 2 bases, with 9 bases sitting between them. Per germline, CDR1 SGHDN and CDR2 FVKESK. The CDR3 is made up of 14 amino acids. CDR3: CASSHRLHTDTQYF. DNA of the CDR3: TGTGCCAGCAGCCACCGGTTACACACAGATACGCAGTATTTT.

The chain employs TRBV28 and TRBJ2-7; TRBD1 aligns across 8 bases. From germline, CDR1 is MDHEN and CDR2 SYDVKM. V gave up 3 bases and J gave up 5 bases; unmatched junction bases: 6. The CDR3 length is 14 residues. This CDR3 is CASSLDRVIDEQYF. The CDR3 region has the DNA TGTGCCAGCAGTTTGGACAGGGTGATCGACGAGCAGTACTTC. Based on the CDR3 plus reference TRBV28 and TRBJ2-7, the full variable domain is DVKVTQSSRYLVKRTGEKVFLECVQDMDHENMFWYRQDPGLGLRLIYFSYDVKMKEKGDIPEGYSVSREKKERFSLILESASTNQTSMYLCASSLDRVIDEQYFGPGTRLTVT.

V is TRBV4-1 and J is TRBJ2-1, with a possible D match to TRBD2 (6 bases). V lost 4 bases, J lost 5 bases, and 15 bases lay in between. Germline lookup yields CDR1 MGHRA and CDR2 YSYEKL. The CDR3 is 15 residues long. For the CDR3, the DNA is TGCGCCAGCAGCCTCGAGACTAGGACCGACAATGAGCAGTTCTTC. This codes for CASSLETRTDNEQFF.

DNA for the CDR3: TGTGCCAGCAGTGAAGACGTAGGGTACAACACCATATATTTT. Residues: CASSEDVGYNTIYF. The chain employs TRBV6-1 and TRBJ1-3; D gene ambiguous. The germline V gene has CDR1 MNHNS and CDR2 SASEGT. V dropped 1 base and J dropped 7 bases, with 11 bases sitting between them. This CDR3 is built from 14 residues.

The chain combines TRBV5-1 with TRBJ2-1, with a possible D match to TRBD2 (5 bases). This CDR3 is built from 15 residues. Looked up from germline, CDR1 is SGHRS and CDR2 is YFSETQ. The V and J ends lost 1 base and 7 bases respectively, with 15 bases between them. The CDR3 is CASSLTSGIRNEQFF. Written as DNA, the CDR3 is TGCGCCAGCAGCTTGACAAGCGGTATAAGGAATGAGCAGTTCTTC.

This sequence joins TRBV9 and TRBJ1-1; D remains unclear. The V gene's germline CDR1 is SGDLS and CDR2 YYNGEE. V lost 0 bases and J 3 bases, leaving 6 bases between the germline ends. CDR3 size: 13 residues. CDR3 sequence (DNA): TGTGCCAGCAGCGTAGAACAGTACACTGAAGCTTTCTTT. Translating gives CASSVEQYTEAFF.

This chain connects TRBV5-8 to TRBJ1-1; 9 nucleotides align to TRBD1. With V trimmed by 0 bases and J by 10 bases, 1 base remained unmatched. This CDR3 has 12 residues. Germline loops: CDR1 SGHTS, CDR2 YDEGEE. CDR3 DNA: TGTGCCAGCAGCTTGGCGGACAGGGGAGCTTTCTTT. This sequence encodes CASSLADRGAFF.

The chain carries TRBV5-1 and TRBJ2-7; D gene unclear. Germline values: CDR1 SGHRS, CDR2 YFSETQ. The CDR3 is 14 residues long. The V gene lost 0 bases and the J gene lost 5 bases, with 12 bases spanning the gap. The CDR3 coding sequence is TGCGCCAGCAGCTTGGCCGCAAGGAACGACGAGCAGTACTTC. Translation gives CASSLAARNDEQYF.

V gene TRBV18 combines with J gene TRBJ1-1; TRBD1 aligns across 8 bases. V dropped 1 base and J dropped 4; count of bases not matched to a gene: 2. This CDR3 contains 14 residues. The germline gives CDR1 KGHSH, CDR2 LQKENI. For the CDR3, the DNA is TGTGCCAGCTCACCACGGACAGGGACCACTGAAGCTTTCTTT. Translated: CASSPRTGTTEAFF.

This clone showed up just once. The chain joins TRBV11-1 to TRBJ2-2; D is uncertain. Trimming pared 4 bases from V and 4 bases from J, leaving 10 bases between. The CDR3 spans 14 residues. CDR1 is SGHAT, CDR2 FQDESV, per germline (reference sequence). Here the CDR3 reads CASSYTQVTGELFF. CDR3 DNA: TGTGCCAGCAGCTATACCCAGGTCACCGGGGAGCTGTTTTTT.

The V and J genes are TRBV6-1 and TRBJ2-7; possibly TRBD2 for D (6 bases). The CDR3 runs 14 residues. The ends were cut back, 4 bases at V and 2 bases at J, with 12 bases in the middle. From germline, CDR1 is MNHNS and CDR2 SASEGT. The CDR3 spells CASSGGGFAYEQYF. CDR3 DNA: TGTGCCAGCAGTGGAGGAGGGTTCGCCTACGAGCAGTACTTC.

The J gene is TRBJ1-6, the V gene TRBV5-1, with D uncertain. This CDR3 is built from 12 residues. CDR1 SGHRS and CDR2 YFSETQ come from the germline V gene. V was trimmed by 4 bases and J by 13 bases, leaving 12 bases between them. The CDR3 nucleotides read TGCGCCAGCAGCACGGGGTATGACCCCCTCCACTTT. This gives the protein CASSTGYDPLHF.

The chain is built from TRBV11-2 and TRBJ2-2, with D maybe TRBD2 (5 bases). The germline V and J ends were trimmed by 4 bases and 9 bases, with 15 bases remaining between them. There are 14 residues in the CDR3. CDR1 is SGHAT, CDR2 FQNNGV, per germline. The CDR3 here is CASSSSGLSRELFF. In DNA, the CDR3 is TGTGCCAGCAGCTCGTCAGGACTGTCGCGGGAGCTGTTTTTT.